The T cell receptor (beta chain) under discussion was sequenced for a study of T-cell reconstitution after alpha-beta-depleted transplantation in children. Findings and caveats of the study: Where some patients showed high TCRbeta diversity at day 60, it came from recipient T cells and thymic progenitors that had survived. A year post-transplant, T-cell counts and diversity derived mostly from newly produced T cells. Two months or so post-transplant, alpha-beta T cells reportedly derived from several hundred expanded graft clones.

CDR1 and CDR2 (germline): LGHNA, YSLEER. There are 17 residues in the CDR3. Trimming took 1 base from V and 4 from J; bases not matched to a gene: 7. Unique molecular identifiers were built into the TCRbeta library. Via MiXCR, TCRdb re-called the PCR reads, giving one row per CDR3 protein. The table records hundreds of thousands of distinct CDR3 sequences, under 20% of them present only once. This clonotype showed up many times. No antigen is known for it. Sequencing was performed on PBMCs, mostly from graft donor cells, taken 360 days after TCRalphabeta/CD19-depleted stem cell transplant. The genes are TRBV4-3 and TRBJ2-1, with TRBD2 identical over 10 bases. The TCR comes from a male patient aged 2 to 9 who had a stem cell transplant for acute lymphoblastic leukemia, so the T cells may come from the graft donor. CDR3 loop: CASSQGSPGLAYNEQFF. CDR3 nucleotides: TGCGCCAGCAGCCAAGGGTCCCCGGGACTAGCGTACAATGAGCAGTTCTTC.